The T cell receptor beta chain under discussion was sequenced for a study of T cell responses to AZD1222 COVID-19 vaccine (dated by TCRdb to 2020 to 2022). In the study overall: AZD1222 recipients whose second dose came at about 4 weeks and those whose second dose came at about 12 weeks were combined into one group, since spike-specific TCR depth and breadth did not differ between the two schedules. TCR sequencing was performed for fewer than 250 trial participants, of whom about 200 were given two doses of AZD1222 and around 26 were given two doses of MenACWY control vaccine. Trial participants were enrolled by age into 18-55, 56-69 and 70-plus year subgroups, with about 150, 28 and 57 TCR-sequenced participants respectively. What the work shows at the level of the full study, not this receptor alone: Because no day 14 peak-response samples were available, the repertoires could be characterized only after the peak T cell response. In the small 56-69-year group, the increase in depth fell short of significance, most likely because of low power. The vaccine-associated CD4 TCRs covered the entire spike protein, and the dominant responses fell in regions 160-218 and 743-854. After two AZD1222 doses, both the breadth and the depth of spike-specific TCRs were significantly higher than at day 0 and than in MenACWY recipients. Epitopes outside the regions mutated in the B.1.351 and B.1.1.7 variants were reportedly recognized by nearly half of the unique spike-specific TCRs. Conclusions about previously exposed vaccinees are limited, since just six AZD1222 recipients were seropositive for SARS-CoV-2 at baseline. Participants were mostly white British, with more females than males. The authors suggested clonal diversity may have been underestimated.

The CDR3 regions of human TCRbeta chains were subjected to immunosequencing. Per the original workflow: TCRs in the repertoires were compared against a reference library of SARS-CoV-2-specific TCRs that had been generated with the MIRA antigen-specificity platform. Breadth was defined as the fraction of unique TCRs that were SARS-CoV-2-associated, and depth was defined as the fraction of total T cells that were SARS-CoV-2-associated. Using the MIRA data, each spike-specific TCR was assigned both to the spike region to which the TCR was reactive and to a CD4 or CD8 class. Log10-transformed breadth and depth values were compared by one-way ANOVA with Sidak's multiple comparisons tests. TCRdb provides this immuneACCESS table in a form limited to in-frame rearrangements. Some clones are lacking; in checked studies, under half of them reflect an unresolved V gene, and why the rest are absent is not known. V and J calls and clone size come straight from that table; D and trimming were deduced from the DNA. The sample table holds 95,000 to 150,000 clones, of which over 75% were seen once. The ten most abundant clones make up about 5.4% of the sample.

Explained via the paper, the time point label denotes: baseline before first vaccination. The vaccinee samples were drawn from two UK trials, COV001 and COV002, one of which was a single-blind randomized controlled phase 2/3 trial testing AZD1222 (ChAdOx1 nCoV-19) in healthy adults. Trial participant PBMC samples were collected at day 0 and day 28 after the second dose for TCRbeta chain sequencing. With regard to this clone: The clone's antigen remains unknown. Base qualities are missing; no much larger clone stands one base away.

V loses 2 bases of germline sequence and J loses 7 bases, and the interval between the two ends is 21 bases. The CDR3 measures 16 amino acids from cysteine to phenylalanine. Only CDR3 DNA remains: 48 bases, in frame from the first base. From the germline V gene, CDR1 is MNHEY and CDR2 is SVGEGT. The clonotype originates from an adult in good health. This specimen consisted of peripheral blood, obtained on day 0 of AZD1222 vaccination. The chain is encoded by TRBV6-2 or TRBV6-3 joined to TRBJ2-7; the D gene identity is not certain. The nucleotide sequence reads TGTGCCAGCAGTTACACGCTGCCCCGTTTGGCTGGGGAGCAGTACTTC. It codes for CASSYTLPRLAGEQYF.